This note documents a single T cell receptor beta chain sequence. Its target antigen remains unknown. The record has no base qualities; no much larger clone is one base away. The source of the sample is a study of patients and donors after allogeneic stem cell transplantation (dated by TCRdb to about 2020). Library preparation used RT-PCR. Instrument on record: NextSeq 550. TCRdb reran the public reads through fastp at Q25 and MiXCR, keeping productive beta chains. Rows merge per CDR3 protein into single entries with the most common DNA and genes. Counted in this sample were 150,000 to 200,000 distinct CDR3 sequences; around 28% of them appeared once. The ten largest clones take up 3.2% of the sample. CDR1 LNHNV and CDR2 YYDKDF are derived from the germline V gene (reference sequence). V is reduced by 8 bases and J by 0 bases, leaving a spacing of 14 bases between them. The CDR3 contains 15 residues, cysteine and phenylalanine counted. The entry retains the CDR3 DNA only, 45 bases that are in frame from base 1.

The V and J genes are TRBV15 and TRBJ2-4, with no confidently assigned D gene. This TCR derives from a human donor who was either an allogeneic HSCT recipient or a stem cell or donor lymphocyte infusion donor (not recorded which). It is not recorded whose cells these are; they may come from a transplant donor. Sequencing was done on a sample of blood, either unsorted or a sorted T cell fraction (not recorded which). The DNA sequence is given as TGTGCCACCCCCCCGGTCTCCGAAGCCAAAAACATTCAGTACTTC. Its protein is CATPPVSEAKNIQYF.